The 11 T cell receptor beta chains listed next were all sequenced from one sample in a study of molecular identifiers for immune sequencing clone quantification. TCRdb independently ran MiXCR on the PCR reads; one entry per CDR3 protein. The sample holds under 650,000 distinct CDR3 sequences, about 20% seen once. Input material: naive CD8+ T cells from blood, with Jurkat cell RNA spiked in. Documented subset: FACS-sorted CD8+CD4-CCR7+CD45RA+ naive T cells. These receptors were obtained from a human donor in good health. Some libraries in this study had Jurkat cell RNA spiked in.

This clonotype was detected many times. The chain combines TRBV7-9 with TRBJ1-1, with TRBD1 matching over 8 bases. The germline CDR1 and CDR2 sequences are SEHNR and FQNEAQ (reference sequence). V shed 2 bases and J 0 bases; nucleotides not matched to a gene: 2. This CDR3 has 15 residues. CDR3 sequence (DNA): TGTGCCAGCAGCTTATGGACAGGGATGAACACTGAAGCTTTCTTT. Translation: CASSLWTGMNTEAFF.

Points on this clonotype: A junction end diverges from the germline sequence, so it may reflect a read error. J is TRBJ2-7 and V is TRBV2, with 7 bases aligning to TRBD2. The CDR3 totals 15 residues. In germline, CDR1 is SNHLY, CDR2 FYNNEI. The CDR3 DNA reads as TGTGCCAGCAGTGAATTGGCTAGCGGCTACTACGAGCAGTATTTC. It encodes CASSELASGYYEQYF. The variable domain in full, with the rest retrieved from reference TRBV2 and TRBJ2-7, is EPEVTQTPSHQVTQMGQEVILRCVPISNHLYFYWYRQILGQKVEFLVSFYNNEISEKSEIFDDQFSVERPDGSNFTLKIRSTKLEDSAMYFCASSELASGYYEQYFGPGTRLTVT.

This clonotype appeared a single time. This may stem from a read error, because a much larger clone lies one nucleotide away. The chain employs TRBV20-1 and TRBJ2-4, with a possible D match to TRBD1 (6 bases). CDR1 DFQATT and CDR2 SNEGSKA come from the germline V gene (reference sequence). CDR3 length: 14 residues. CDR3 in amino acids: CNARDSGAANIQYF. The CDR3 DNA sequence: TGCAATGCTAGAGATTCAGGGGCGGCAAACATTCAGTACTTC.

As regards this clonotype: This sequence may be a read error, since a much larger clone differs from it by one base. The chain uses TRBV24-1 and TRBJ2-2; D is undetermined. CDR1 and CDR2 from the germline V gene are KGHDR and SFDVKD. This CDR3 is built from 12 residues. The chain's CDR3 is CTTSDIIGELFF. The CDR3 region has the DNA TGTACCACCAGTGATATTATCGGGGAGCTGTTTTTT.

This clonotype was detected many times. The chain has TRBV6-2 or TRBV6-3 and TRBJ2-7; 10 nucleotides agree with TRBD1. Germline CDR1 and CDR2: MNHEY and SVGEGT. This CDR3 is built from 14 residues. V lost 6 bases and J lost 6; bases outside the gene matches: 8. CDR3 protein: CASSHDRGLGEQYF. The CDR3 nucleotides read TGTGCCAGCAGCCACGACAGGGGGCTCGGCGAGCAGTACTTC.

This clonotype has only a few counts. The chain links TRBV12-3 or TRBV12-4 to TRBJ2-2; no definite D call. The V end was cut by 5 bases, the J end by 2 bases, with 18 bases between. CDR3 size: 17 residues. In nucleotides, the CDR3 is TGTGCCAGCAGTACACTCATGGGCGGCGCAAACACCGGGGAGCTGTTTTTT. Protein product: CASSTLMGGANTGELFF.

On this clonotype itself: This may be a read error: a much more frequent sequence differs by one nucleotide. Here the CDR3 reads CASSATSGGPTDTQYF. The CDR3 coding sequence is TGTGCCAGCAGTGCAACTAGCGGGGGTCCGACAGATACGCAGTATTTT. The gene calls are TRBV6-5 and TRBJ2-3; TRBD2 matches 11 bases. CDR1 is MNHEY, CDR2 SVGAGI, per germline. V trimming: 5 bases; J trimming: 3 bases; junction bases outside the gene matches: 7. The CDR3 contains 16 residues.

This clonotype was detected ten times or more. This chain connects TRBV7-9 to TRBJ2-7; the match to TRBD1 covers 8 bases. V shed 2 bases and J 5 bases; nucleotides not matched to a gene: 11. Germline CDR1 is SEHNR and CDR2 is FQNEAQ (reference sequence). This CDR3 has 16 amino acids. For the CDR3, the DNA is TGTGCCAGCAGCTTACTTAAGGGGCAGGGGGCCGACGAGCAGTACTTC. Protein product: CASSLLKGQGADEQYF.

This clonotype was recorded at least ten times. V and J are TRBV4-3 and TRBJ2-5; D possibly matches TRBD1 or TRBD2 (6 bases each). The V and J ends lost 8 bases and 4 bases respectively, with 20 bases between them. The CDR3 runs to 15 residues. Germline V gene data show CDR1 as LGHNA and CDR2 as YSLEER. The CDR3 coding sequence is TGCGCCAGCTCAAACAGCATAGGGGGGAGAGAGACCCAGTACTTC. It translates to CASSNSIGGRETQYF.

As to this clonotype: Possible read error: a much larger clone is one base away. V usage is TRBV6-6 and J usage is TRBJ1-2; D may be TRBD1 (5 bases). The V gene's germline CDR1 is MNHNY and CDR2 SVGAGI (reference sequence). This CDR3 has 13 amino acids. This chain's CDR3 is CASSSTENYGYAF. The CDR3 nucleotides are TGTGCCAGCAGTTCGACAGAAAACTATGGCTACGCCTTC.

This clonotype appeared many times. The chain recombines TRBV5-5 with TRBJ1-6; 7 nucleotides line up with TRBD1. The CDR3 consists of 16 residues. Germline V gene lookup returns CDR1 SGHKS and CDR2 YYEKEE (reference sequence). J was trimmed by 7 bases and V by 4 bases; bases with no gene match: 11. The CDR3 region is CASSPPRQGVNSPLHF. The CDR3 coding sequence is TGTGCCAGCAGCCCACCCCGTCAGGGGGTGAATTCACCCCTCCACTTT.